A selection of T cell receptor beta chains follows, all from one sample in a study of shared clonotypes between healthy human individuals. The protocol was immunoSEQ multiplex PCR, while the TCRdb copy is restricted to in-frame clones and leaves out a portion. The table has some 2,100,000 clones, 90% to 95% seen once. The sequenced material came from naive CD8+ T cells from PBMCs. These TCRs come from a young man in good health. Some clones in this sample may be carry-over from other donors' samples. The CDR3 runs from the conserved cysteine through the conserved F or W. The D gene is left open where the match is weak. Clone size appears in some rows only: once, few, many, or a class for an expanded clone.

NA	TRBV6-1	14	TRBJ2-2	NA	CASITPTYTGELFF	TGTGCCAGCATAACCCCAACTTACACCGGGGAGCTGTTTTTT
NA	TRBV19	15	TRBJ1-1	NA	CASRPSGLFDTEAFF	TGTGCCAGTAGGCCCTCTGGACTATTCGACACTGAAGCTTTCTTT
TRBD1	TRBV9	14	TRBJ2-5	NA	CASSEGQPQETQYF	TGTGCCAGCAGCGAGGGACAGCCCCAAGAGACCCAGTACTTC
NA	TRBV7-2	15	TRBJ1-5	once	CASTRIHGSNQPQHF	TGTGCCAGCACCCGGATACATGGGAGCAATCAGCCCCAGCATTTT
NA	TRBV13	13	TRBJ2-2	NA	CASSPPIAGELFF	TGTGCCAGCAGCCCCCCAATTGCCGGGGAGCTGTTTTTT
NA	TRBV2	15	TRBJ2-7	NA	CASSEAPGPGREQYF	TGTGCCAGCAGTGAAGCGCCCGGGCCAGGACGGGAGCAGTACTTC
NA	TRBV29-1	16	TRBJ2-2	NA	CSVDPGDSFHTGELFF	TGCAGCGTTGATCCGGGCGACAGTTTTCATACCGGGGAGCTGTTTTTT
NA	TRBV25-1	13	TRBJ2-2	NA	CASSAGFAGELFF	TGTGCCAGCAGTGCAGGGTTTGCCGGGGAGCTGTTTTTT
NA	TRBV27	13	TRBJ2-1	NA	CASSLIALMEQFF	TGTGCCAGCAGTTTAATAGCCCTCATGGAGCAGTTCTTC
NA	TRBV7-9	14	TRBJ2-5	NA	CASSSSSLEETQYF	TGTGCCAGCAGCTCGTCCAGCTTGGAGGAGACCCAGTACTTC
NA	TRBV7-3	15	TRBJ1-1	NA	CASSPGGILNTEAFF	TGTGCCAGCAGCCCCGGCGGGATTTTGAACACTGAAGCTTTCTTT